This is a list of T cell receptor beta chains from one sample in a study of blood T cell repertoires in COVID-19. Clones were sequenced by immunoSEQ multiplex PCR, and TCRdb holds only the in-frame ones, with some missing. This sample has about 360,000 clones, with about 87% found just once. Input material: PBMCs or T cells enriched from blood (not recorded which). The receptors here all came from a man aged 25-45 years who had recovered from COVID-19. Both conserved end residues are part of each CDR3. A D gene is named only where the DNA matches it firmly. Clone size is not always given. Where it is, it says once, few, many or a class for expanded clones.

j_call clone_size d_call v_call cdr3_aa cdr3_nt
TRBJ1-6 once TRBD1 TRBV4-1 CASRLGTGVSPLHF TGCGCCAGCAGACTCGGGACAGGGGTTTCCCCCCTCCACTTT
TRBJ1-6 . . TRBV23-1 CASRGGVRGYNSPLHF TGCGCCAGCAGAGGGGGGGTCAGAGGGTATAATTCACCCCTCCACTTT
TRBJ1-4 . . TRBV7-2 CASNLLPGEALFF TGTGCCAGCAACCTCCTCCCCGGGGAGGCACTGTTTTTT
TRBJ2-7 . . TRBV18 CASSPPVGQGAQYF TGTGCCAGCTCACCACCAGTGGGGCAGGGTGCGCAGTACTTC
TRBJ2-3 once . TRBV6-5 CASNRGLDTQYF TGTGCCAGCAATAGGGGGTTAGATACGCAGTATTTT
TRBJ1-2 . . TRBV28 CASIGQGWGYTF TGTGCCAGCATCGGGCAGGGCTGGGGCTACACCTTC
TRBJ2-7 . . TRBV7-9 CASSGRTTVIGGEQYF TGTGCCAGCAGCGGCCGGACGACAGTCATCGGTGGCGAGCAGTACTTC
TRBJ2-5 . TRBD1 TRBV7-7 CASGGQGKETQYF TGTGCCAGCGGGGGACAGGGTAAAGAGACCCAGTACTTC
TRBJ1-5 . TRBD1 TRBV24-1 CATSGTGSNQPQHF TGTGCCACCAGCGGGACAGGGAGTAATCAGCCCCAGCATTTT
TRBJ1-5 few . TRBV2 CASSRTEHNQPQHF TGTGCCAGCAGTAGGACAGAGCACAATCAGCCCCAGCATTTT
TRBJ1-6 . . TRBV5-5 CASSPIGQTVHNSPLHF TGTGCCAGCAGCCCTATCGGACAGACGGTCCATAATTCACCCCTCCACTTT
TRBJ2-7 . TRBD1 TRBV5-1 CASSSGQGAREQYF TGCGCCAGCAGCTCGGGACAGGGGGCGAGAGAGCAGTACTTC
TRBJ1-3 . TRBD1 TRBV19 CASSTTGTGLSSGNTIYF TGTGCCAGTAGTACGACCGGGACAGGGCTTTCCTCTGGAAACACCATATATTTT
TRBJ1-1 . TRBD1 TRBV4-3 CASSQTGFEAFF TGCGCCAGCAGCCAGACAGGGTTTGAAGCTTTCTTT
TRBJ2-7 . . TRBV5-1 CASSPDSYEQYF TGCGCCAGCAGCCCGGACAGCTACGAGCAGTACTTC
TRBJ1-2 . TRBD1 TRBV5-1 CASRTGGASRYTF TGCGCCAGCCGCACAGGGGGCGCCTCCCGCTACACCTTC
TRBJ1-2 . . TRBV3-1/TRBV3-2 CASSPGGGSYGYTF TGTGCCAGCAGCCCGGGCGGTGGGAGCTATGGCTACACCTTC
TRBJ1-1 . . TRBV20-1 CSASRVEDTEAFF TGCAGTGCTAGTCGGGTGGAGGACACTGAAGCTTTCTTT
TRBJ1-6 . . TRBV6-5 CASITEGGLGPLHF TGTGCCAGCATTACGGAGGGGGGGCTGGGACCCCTCCACTTT
TRBJ1-3 . . TRBV29-1 CSVLSAGNTIYF TGCAGCGTTTTATCCGCTGGAAACACCATATATTTT
TRBJ1-5 . . TRBV30 CAWSPSTGSQHF TGTGCCTGGAGTCCTTCGACCGGGTCCCAGCATTTT
TRBJ2-7 . TRBD1 TRBV30 CAWSWTGSNEQYF TGTGCCTGGAGTTGGACAGGGAGTAACGAGCAGTACTTC
TRBJ1-2 . TRBD1 TRBV13 CASSGTGGRWLEAHYGYTF TGTGCCAGCAGCGGGACAGGGGGCCGGTGGCTTGAGGCGCACTATGGCTACACCTTC
TRBJ2-7 once . TRBV11-2 CASSLGAGQRDEQYF TGTGCCAGCAGCTTAGGGGCAGGTCAGAGGGACGAGCAGTACTTC
TRBJ1-4 . TRBD1 TRBV29-1 CSARASGQGEKLFF TGCAGCGCCAGAGCTAGTGGACAGGGAGAAAAACTGTTTTTT
TRBJ1-2 . TRBD1 TRBV29-1 CSVEVGDRRNYGYTF TGCAGCGTTGAAGTGGGGGACAGGAGAAACTATGGCTACACCTTC
TRBJ2-6 . . TRBV9 CASSVVGGHYSGANVLTF TGTGCCAGCAGCGTAGTGGGTGGACATTACTCTGGGGCCAACGTCCTGACTTTC
TRBJ2-7 . TRBD2 TRBV4-1 CASSQTSGGPLGEQYF TGCGCCAGCAGCCAGACTAGCGGGGGGCCCCTAGGCGAGCAGTACTTC
TRBJ2-1 . . TRBV30 CAWSDAGNRYNEQFF TGTGCCTGGAGTGACGCAGGGAATAGGTACAATGAGCAGTTCTTC
TRBJ1-2 . . TRBV6-1 CASSEQYYGYTF TGTGCCAGCAGTGAACAGTACTATGGCTACACCTTC
TRBJ2-5 . TRBD1 TRBV5-1 CASSRPQGSYETQYF TGCGCCAGCAGTCGTCCACAGGGGTCATATGAGACCCAGTACTTC
TRBJ2-1 . . TRBV23-1 CASIPVPHTSYNEQFF TGCGCCAGCATACCCGTCCCCCACACATCCTACAATGAGCAGTTCTTC
TRBJ1-1 few TRBD1 TRBV12-3/TRBV12-4 CASTTAGQGKAFF TGTGCCAGCACAACAGCAGGACAGGGGAAAGCTTTCTTT
TRBJ1-6 . TRBD1 TRBV6-6 CASSFGITGDSPLHF TGTGCCAGCAGTTTCGGGATAACAGGGGATTCACCCCTCCACTTT
TRBJ1-1 . . TRBV10-3 CAISEIQNTEAFF TGTGCCATCAGTGAGATTCAGAACACTGAAGCTTTCTTT
TRBJ2-3 . . TRBV7-2 CASSLGQPPDTQYF TGTGCCAGCAGCCTCGGACAGCCCCCAGATACGCAGTATTTT
TRBJ1-3 . . TRBV7-9 CASSLRESVGNTIYF TGTGCCAGCAGCTTACGGGAGAGCGTTGGAAACACCATATATTTT
TRBJ2-7 . . TRBV24-1 CATSDMTEVSEQYF TGTGCCACCAGTGACATGACAGAAGTTAGCGAGCAGTACTTC
TRBJ2-5 many . TRBV10-3 CAISDGLSETQYF TGTGCCATCAGTGATGGCCTTTCAGAGACCCAGTACTTC